Following are 24 T cell receptor beta chains from one sample sequenced in a study of OX40 agonist ivuxolimab in advanced cancers. Libraries came from the immunoSEQ multiplex PCR assay. The immuneACCESS repertoire file appears here via TCRdb, limited to in-frame rearrangements. These files lack a portion of the clones; in checked studies, under half of the deficit traces to unresolved V genes, and the cause of the others is not known. In all, the sample holds just under 65,000 clones, and approximately 85% of those were seen once. The ten biggest clones cover 0.95% to 1.1% of the sample. Sample: CD4+ or CD8+ T cells sorted from blood, taken in a trial of the OX40 agonist ivuxolimab. The source is an adult with an advanced solid tumor such as melanoma, head and neck, liver or kidney cancer.

A few counts support this clone. This chain joins TRBV6-6 and TRBJ1-5; possible D gene TRBD1, 6 bases. Per the germline V gene, CDR1 is MNHNY and CDR2 is SVGAGI (reference sequence). The V gene lost 7 bases and the J gene lost 0 bases, with 16 bases spanning the gap. This CDR3 region has 16 residues. The CDR3 loop reads CASTDRNRYSNQPQHF. CDR3 DNA sequence: TGTGCCAGCACCGACAGGAACAGGTATAGCAATCAGCCCCAGCATTTT.

This clone occurred once. This chain joins TRBV5-6 and TRBJ2-3; D unclear. The V gene lost 6 bases and the J gene lost 5 bases, with 16 bases spanning the gap. This CDR3 spans 14 amino acids. Per germline, CDR1 SGHDT and CDR2 YYEEEE. DNA of the CDR3: TGTGCCAGCACCGGTCGTTTGGCGGTAGATACGCAGTATTTT. It yields the protein CASTGRLAVDTQYF.

V and J are TRBV5-1 and TRBJ2-7, with unresolved D. Trimming cost V 7 bases and J 5 bases, with 10 bases left between them. Germline V CDR1 and CDR2: SGHRS, YFSETQ. This CDR3 is 11 amino acids long. The chain's CDR3 is CASSNYDEQYF. The CDR3 DNA reads as TGCGCCAGCTCTAACTACGACGAGCAGTACTTC. The entire variable domain, with the rest obtained from reference TRBV5-1 and TRBJ2-7, is as follows: KAGVTQTPRYLIKTRGQQVTLSCSPISGHRSVSWYQQTPGQGLQFLFEYFSETQRNKGNFPGRFSGRQFSNSRSEMNVSTLELGDSALYLCASSNYDEQYFGPGTRLTVT.

The chain employs TRBV11-2 and TRBJ1-6; D may be TRBD1 (6 bases). Germline CDR1 is SGHAT and CDR2 is FQNNGV. The length of the CDR3 is 14 residues. V was trimmed by 1 base and J by 7 bases, leaving 8 bases between them. CDR3 nucleotide sequence: TGTGCCAGCAGCTTAGCAGGGGAGAATTCACCCCTCCACTTT. Its protein is CASSLAGENSPLHF.

This sequence joins TRBV6-1 and TRBJ2-1; 11 nucleotides align to TRBD2. The CDR3 runs to 15 residues. V trimming: 6 bases; J trimming: 13 bases; junction bases outside the gene matches: 14. CDR1 MNHNS and CDR2 SASEGT come from the germline V gene. Here the CDR3 DNA reads TGTGCCAGCAGACCTACTAGCGGGGGTGCCCTTAGACAGTTCTTC. Its protein is CASRPTSGGALRQFF.

The chain uses TRBV6-4 and TRBJ2-1; 12 nucleotides line up with TRBD2. This CDR3 contains 18 residues. The V segment lost 6 bases and the J segment 6 bases; nucleotides outside the gene matches: 15. Germline CDR1 reads MRHNA; CDR2 reads SNTAGT. The chain's CDR3 is CASSQRLLAGGAINEQFF. Written as DNA, the CDR3 is TGTGCCAGCAGCCAAAGGCTACTAGCGGGGGGCGCGATCAATGAGCAGTTCTTC.

V gene TRBV6-5 combines with J gene TRBJ1-1; 7 nucleotides match TRBD1. Germline CDR1 MNHEY, CDR2 SVGAGI. The CDR3 is made up of 15 amino acids. The junction had 7 bases not matched to a gene; V was cut back by 2 bases and J by 4 bases. The CDR3 here is CASSYKQDRPTEAFF. Written as DNA, the CDR3 is TGTGCCAGCAGTTACAAGCAGGACAGGCCCACTGAAGCTTTCTTT.

The chain has TRBV27 and TRBJ1-2; 7 bases agree with TRBD1. Germline values: CDR1 MNHEY, CDR2 SMNVEV (reference sequence). The CDR3 extends over 15 amino acids. Trimming removed 2 bases from V and 8 bases from J; junction bases left unmatched: 11. The chain's CDR3 is CASSLSGATGDGYTF. CDR3 nucleotides: TGTGCCAGCAGTTTAAGTGGGGCCACAGGGGACGGCTACACCTTC.

The chain employs TRBV7-3 and TRBJ1-1; TRBD1 might be the D (5 bases). CDR1 and CDR2 from the germline V gene are SGHTA and FQGTGA. The CDR3 has 14 amino acids. Trimming took off 3 bases at V and 5 bases at J, with 13 bases between the two ends. This CDR3 reads CASSLEGLATEAFF. Written as DNA, the CDR3 is TGTGCCAGCAGCTTGGAGGGACTAGCAACTGAAGCTTTCTTT. Drawing the rest from reference TRBV7-3 and TRBJ1-1, the complete variable domain is GAGVSQTPSNKVTEKGKYVELRCDPISGHTALYWYRQSLGQGPEFLIYFQGTGAADDSGLPNDRFFAVRPEGSVSTLKIQRTERGDSAVYLCASSLEGLATEAFFGQGTRLTVV.

This chain uses TRBV5-4 with TRBJ2-1, with no clear D. Trimming left V 3 bases short and J 8 bases short, with 15 bases between. The germline V gene has CDR1 SGHNT and CDR2 YYREEE (reference sequence). This CDR3 has 14 residues. CDR3 protein: CASSSPLSGDEQFF. The CDR3 nucleotides are TGTGCCAGCAGCTCGCCCCTATCCGGCGATGAGCAGTTCTTC.

This clone appeared a single time. The chain carries TRBV5-4 and TRBJ2-5; D could derive from TRBD1 or TRBD2 (8 bases each). Deletions cut 4 bases from V and 3 bases from J, with 16 bases between. Germline V gene lookup returns CDR1 SGHNT and CDR2 YYREEE (reference sequence). The CDR3 runs to 15 residues. CDR3 sequence reads: CASSPRGGQEETQYF. Written as DNA, the CDR3 is TGTGCCAGCAGCCCTCGGGGGGGACAGGAAGAGACCCAGTACTTC.

The chain uses TRBV2 and TRBJ2-3, with unresolved D. The CDR3 sequence is 13 residues long. CDR1 is SNHLY and CDR2 is FYNNEI in the germline V gene. The V end lost 4 bases, the J end lost 2 bases, and 7 bases lay between the germline ends. This CDR3 is CASSVRNTDTQYF. In DNA, the CDR3 is TGTGCCAGCAGTGTGAGGAACACAGATACGCAGTATTTT. Complete variable domain (other parts from reference TRBV2 and TRBJ2-3): EPEVTQTPSHQVTQMGQEVILRCVPISNHLYFYWYRQILGQKVEFLVSFYNNEISEKSEIFDDQFSVERPDGSNFTLKIRSTKLEDSAMYFCASSVRNTDTQYFGPGTRLTVL.

The CDR3 DNA reads as TGTGCCAGCACGGGTGGGGCCTTGAGTTATGGCTACACCTTC. Translating gives CASTGGALSYGYTF. The rearrangement links TRBV2 to TRBJ1-2, with a tentative D call TRBD1 (5 bases). Germline values: CDR1 SNHLY, CDR2 FYNNEI. This CDR3 is built from 14 residues. The V and J ends lost 7 bases and 5 bases respectively, with 17 bases between them.

The table lists this clone with a count of one. V is TRBV10-2 and J is TRBJ2-2; 8 bases line up with TRBD2. The length of the CDR3 is 14 residues. Germline V gene lookup returns CDR1 WSHSY and CDR2 SAAADI. The CDR3 bases are TGCGGGTCCTTTCGGGGGGGGCTCACCGGGGAGCTGTTTTTT. Amino acid sequence: CGSFRGGLTGELFF.

The chain couples TRBV5-6 to TRBJ2-3; 9 bases fit TRBD1. The trim removed 5 bases at V and 9 bases at J, leaving 7 bases unmatched. This CDR3 contains 13 residues. Germline-derived CDR1 and CDR2 are SGHDT and YYEEEE. The CDR3 loop is CASRTDRGETQYF. CDR3 sequence (DNA): TGTGCCAGCAGGACCGACAGGGGGGAAACGCAGTATTTT. The full variable domain, with the rest looked up from reference TRBV5-6 and TRBJ2-3, is DAGVTQSPTHLIKTRGQQVTLRCSPKSGHDTVSWYQQALGQGPQFIFQYYEEEERQRGNFPDRFSGHQFPNYSSELNVNALLLGDSALYLCASRTDRGETQYFGPGTRLTVL.

This clone showed up just a few times. This chain links TRBV6-5 with TRBJ1-1; D ambiguous. V dropped 5 bases and J dropped 4 bases, with 11 bases sitting between them. The germline CDR1 and CDR2 sequences are MNHEY and SVGAGI. CDR3 length: 13 residues. CDR3 DNA: TGTGCCAGCAGTACTCCCTCGGGCACTGAAGCTTTCTTT. Translating gives CASSTPSGTEAFF.

This sequence joins TRBV2 and TRBJ1-6; 8 nucleotides align to TRBD1. The germline V gene encodes CDR1 SNHLY and CDR2 FYNNEI. The ends lost 7 bases at V and 10 bases at J; junction bases unmatched: 9. There are 14 residues in the CDR3. CDR3 sequence: CASMRDRLASPLHF. DNA of the CDR3: TGTGCCAGCATGAGGGACAGGTTGGCATCACCCCTCCACTTT.

The chain recombines TRBV5-8 with TRBJ1-1; D call uncertain. CDR3 length equals 15 residues. In germline, CDR1 is SGHTS, CDR2 YDEGEE. V shed 1 base and J shed 2 bases, with 12 bases lying between them. Here the CDR3 DNA reads TGTGCCAGCAGCTTGCTGGGGTGGGGAAACACTGAAGCTTTCTTT. It translates to CASSLLGWGNTEAFF.

The chain carries TRBV4-1 and TRBJ1-5; D not certain. Deletions cut 1 base from V and 7 bases from J, with 14 bases between. The CDR3 consists of 15 residues. Germline lookup yields CDR1 MGHRA and CDR2 YSYEKL. The chain's CDR3 is CASSQGEVGRQPQHF. The CDR3 coding sequence is TGCGCCAGCAGCCAAGGGGAGGTTGGGAGACAGCCCCAGCATTTT.

The chain combines TRBV27 with TRBJ1-2, with 7 bases fitting TRBD1. Trimming took 0 bases from V and 6 from J; bases not matched to a gene: 16. The CDR3 is 18 amino acids. Germline CDR1 is MNHEY and CDR2 is SMNVEV (reference sequence). The CDR3 DNA is TGTGCCAGCAGTTTATCGAGGGCGACAGGGAACGGGGGCGATGGCTACACCTTC. Translation gives CASSLSRATGNGGDGYTF.

This clone was seen a handful of times. The V call is TRBV28, the J call TRBJ1-1, with TRBD1 as a possible D gene (6 bases). V was clipped by 3 bases and J by 6 bases, with 14 bases between them. Germline-derived CDR1 and CDR2 are MDHEN and SYDVKM. This CDR3 has 14 amino acids. CDR3 in DNA: TGTGCCAGCAGTTTGGGTCGGGGGGCCGCTGAAGCTTTCTTT. Translated, it gives CASSLGRGAAEAFF.

The V gene is TRBV2, the J gene TRBJ1-2; D might be TRBD1 (5 bases). The germline gives CDR1 SNHLY, CDR2 FYNNEI. The CDR3 is 13 residues long. The V and J ends lost 2 bases and 7 bases respectively, with 11 bases between them. CDR3 DNA sequence: TGTGCCAGCAGTGAACAGGGCAGGTCTGGCTACACCTTC. Amino acids: CASSEQGRSGYTF.

This chain connects TRBV11-2 to TRBJ1-2, with TRBD1 matching over 7 bases. CDR3 length: 13 residues. Trimming cost V 3 bases and J 6 bases; bases outside gene matches: 4. From germline, CDR1 is SGHAT and CDR2 FQNNGV. The CDR3 DNA follows: TGTGCCAGCAGCTTCCGGGACAGAGATGGCTACACCTTC. This encodes CASSFRDRDGYTF.

As regards this clone: Additional DNA sequences in this sample encode the identical CDR3. The rearrangement joins TRBV6-5 to TRBJ2-7, with D unclear. Germline V gives CDR1 MNHEY, CDR2 SVGAGI. Trimming took off 6 bases at V and 0 bases at J, with 6 bases between the two ends. This CDR3 comprises 12 residues. The CDR3 spells CASSSTSYEQYF. DNA of the CDR3: TGTGCCAGCAGCTCAACCTCCTACGAGCAGTACTTC.